The 31 T cell receptor beta chains listed next were all sequenced from one sample in a study of blood T cell repertoires in COVID-19. Clones were read by immunoSEQ multiplex PCR, and TCRdb kept only the in-frame ones, dropping some. Among about 150,000 clones listed, more than 80% were seen once. The sample was PBMCs or T cells enriched from blood (not recorded which). Receptors were obtained from a man in his fifties or sixties who had recovered from COVID-19.

This chain links TRBV10-1 with TRBJ2-1; D gene ambiguous. Trimming stripped 7 bases from V and 6 bases from J, with 7 bases between. Per germline, CDR1 WNHNN and CDR2 SYGVQD (reference sequence). The CDR3 sequence is 11 residues long. This chain's CDR3 is CASTISNEQFF. The DNA for the CDR3 is TGCGCCAGCACTATTTCCAATGAGCAGTTCTTC.

As regards this clone: Other nucleotide sequences in the sample specify the same CDR3. The chain carries TRBV18 and TRBJ1-3; 9 positions match TRBD1. Germline CDR1 and CDR2: KGHSH and LQKENI. This CDR3 is 16 amino acids long. The junction had 1 base not matched to a gene; V was cut back by 0 bases and J by 1 base. The CDR3 here is CASSPPGQGSGNTIYF. In DNA, the CDR3 is TGTGCCAGCTCACCACCGGGACAGGGTTCTGGAAACACCATATATTTT. Together with reference TRBV18 and TRBJ1-3, the CDR3 gives the full variable domain: NAGVMQNPRHLVRRRGQEARLRCSPMKGHSHVYWYRQLPEEGLKFMVYLQKENIIDESGMPKERFSAEFPKEGPSILRIQQVVRGDSAAYFCASSPPGQGSGNTIYFGEGSWLTVV.

This chain links TRBV5-1 with TRBJ1-4; D possibly corresponds to TRBD1 (6 bases). CDR1 and CDR2 (germline): SGHRS, YFSETQ. The CDR3 length is 14 residues. Trimming left V 1 base short and J 5 bases short, with 9 bases between. CDR3 DNA sequence: TGCGCCAGCAGCTTGTCACAGGGAAATGAAAAACTGTTTTTT. Translated: CASSLSQGNEKLFF. Together with reference TRBV5-1 and TRBJ1-4, the CDR3 gives the full variable domain: KAGVTQTPRYLIKTRGQQVTLSCSPISGHRSVSWYQQTPGQGLQFLFEYFSETQRNKGNFPGRFSGRQFSNSRSEMNVSTLELGDSALYLCASSLSQGNEKLFFGSGTQLSVL.

The V gene is TRBV5-1, the J gene TRBJ2-3; 10 nucleotides agree with TRBD2. J lost 2 bases, V lost 0 bases, and 3 bases had no gene match. This CDR3 has 16 amino acids. CDR1 and CDR2 (germline): SGHRS, YFSETQ. CDR3 region: CASSLERGGDTDTQYF. The CDR3 DNA sequence: TGCGCCAGCAGCTTGGAGCGGGGGGGTGACACAGATACGCAGTATTTT. Supplemented by reference TRBV5-1 and TRBJ2-3, the full variable domain reads KAGVTQTPRYLIKTRGQQVTLSCSPISGHRSVSWYQQTPGQGLQFLFEYFSETQRNKGNFPGRFSGRQFSNSRSEMNVSTLELGDSALYLCASSLERGGDTDTQYFGPGTRLTVL.

Only a few counts were recorded for this clone. The genes are TRBV4-1 and TRBJ1-3; no firm D call. Germline CDR1 reads MGHRA; CDR2 reads YSYEKL. The CDR3 loop spans 16 amino acids. Trimming stripped 1 base from V and 0 bases from J, with 10 bases between. The CDR3 loop reads CASSQGTAFSGNTIYF. The CDR3 DNA follows: TGCGCCAGCAGCCAAGGGACTGCTTTCTCTGGAAACACCATATATTTT.

This sequence joins TRBV30 and TRBJ2-1, with D perhaps TRBD1 (7 bases). Germline-derived CDR1 and CDR2 are GTSNPN and SVGIG (reference sequence). V was clipped by 2 bases and J by 2 bases, with 13 bases between them. The CDR3 runs 15 residues. The CDR3 DNA sequence: TGTGCCTGGAGTAACCCAGGGGGGCCCTACAATGAGCAGTTCTTC. Its protein product is CAWSNPGGPYNEQFF.

V and J are TRBV18 and TRBJ1-5; 8 bases are a match to TRBD1. The CDR3 runs to 14 residues. The V gene end was trimmed by 8 bases and the J gene end by 10 bases; junction bases not matched to a gene: 13. Germline V lookup: CDR1 KGHSH, CDR2 LQKENI. CDR3 nucleotides: TGTGCCAGCGCGCAGGACAGGGATCTTGACCCCCAGCATTTT. Translated, it gives CASAQDRDLDPQHF.

The chain carries TRBV2 and TRBJ1-3; tentative D call: TRBD1 (5 bases). The CDR3 is 14 residues long. The germline gives CDR1 SNHLY, CDR2 FYNNEI. V lost 4 bases and J lost 4, with 11 bases in between. For the CDR3, the DNA is TGTGCCAGCAGTGTGGGGGGGAGAGGAAACACCATATATTTT. This gives the protein CASSVGGRGNTIYF.

This chain uses TRBV7-2 with TRBJ1-4, with unresolved D. The CDR3 has 13 residues. Trimming removed 2 bases from V and 12 bases from J, with 13 bases in between. Germline CDR1 is SGHTA and CDR2 is FQGNSA. The CDR3 coding sequence is TGTGCCAGCAGCTTATCTTACGGGGAGCAACTGTTTTTT. The encoded protein is CASSLSYGEQLFF.

The table lists this clone with a few counts. DNA of the CDR3: TGTGCCAGCAGCGCACAGGGTATTTACTCACCCCTCCACTTT. Encoded protein: CASSAQGIYSPLHF. The chain couples TRBV9 to TRBJ1-6; possibly TRBD1 for D (6 bases). This CDR3 has 14 amino acids. Trimming cost V 3 bases and J 10 bases, with 14 bases left between them. CDR1 and CDR2 (germline): SGDLS, YYNGEE.

V and J are TRBV19 and TRBJ1-3, with D perhaps TRBD1 (5 bases). Trimming took off 5 bases at V and 5 bases at J, with 10 bases between the two ends. The CDR3 totals 13 residues. Germline V lookup: CDR1 LNHDA, CDR2 SQIVND (reference sequence). The DNA for the CDR3 is TGTGCCAGTAGTCTTGGGACTCGAAACACCATATATTTT. Encoded protein: CASSLGTRNTIYF.

This clone is classed as medium-sized. The chain recombines TRBV4-1 with TRBJ1-1; perhaps TRBD1 as D (5 bases). The CDR3 length is 13 residues. From germline, CDR1 is MGHRA and CDR2 YSYEKL. V dropped 0 bases and J dropped 7 bases, with 9 bases sitting between them. The CDR3 DNA reads TGCGCCAGCAGCCAAGACCCAGGGCTTGAAGCTTTCTTT. Its protein is CASSQDPGLEAFF.

The V and J genes are TRBV24-1 and TRBJ2-5, with D hard to call. V lost 4 bases and J 1 base, leaving 12 bases between the germline ends. The CDR3 runs 15 residues. Germline V gene lookup returns CDR1 KGHDR and CDR2 SFDVKD. In nucleotides, the CDR3 is TGTGCCACCAGTGACCCGAGGCAGACCCAAGAGACCCAGTACTTC. It yields the protein CATSDPRQTQETQYF.

The J gene is TRBJ2-2, the V gene TRBV3-1 (or the pseudogene TRBV3-2); D is unclear. V lost 4 bases and J 5 bases, leaving 11 bases between the germline ends. The CDR3 is 14 amino acids. Germline loops: CDR1 LGHDT, CDR2 YNNKEL (reference sequence). CDR3 nucleotides: TGTGCCAGCAGCCGCTCCCTGCAGACCGGGGAGCTGTTTTTT. It specifies CASSRSLQTGELFF.

J is TRBJ2-3 and V is TRBV7-2; perhaps TRBD2 as D (6 bases). CDR3 length: 16 amino acids. Germline values: CDR1 SGHTA, CDR2 FQGNSA. The V and J ends lost 6 bases and 4 bases respectively, with 20 bases between them. The CDR3 nucleotides are TGTGCCAGCAGTCTGGGGGGAGGTCCTTCCTCAGATACGCAGTATTTT. Encoded protein: CASSLGGGPSSDTQYF. Looking up the rest from reference TRBV7-2 and TRBJ2-3 gives the full variable domain: GAGVSQSPSNKVTEKGKDVELRCDPISGHTALYWYRQSLGQGLEFLIYFQGNSAPDKSGLPSDRFSAERTGGSVSTLTIQRTQQEDSAVYLCASSLGGGPSSDTQYFGPGTRLTVL.

The rearrangement joins TRBV28 to TRBJ1-5, with 7 bases aligning to TRBD1. The germline V gene has CDR1 MDHEN and CDR2 SYDVKM. The CDR3 spans 17 residues. With V trimmed by 5 bases and J by 0 bases, 10 bases remained unmatched. CDR3 sequence (DNA): TGTGCCAGCAGTAGGGGGGACAGCTCATATAGCAATCAGCCCCAGCATTTT. It translates to CASSRGDSSYSNQPQHF.

The chain is built from TRBV24-1 and TRBJ2-1; 10 nucleotides align to TRBD1. This CDR3 is 13 amino acids long. V lost 10 bases to trimming and J lost 8 bases; unmatched junction nucleotides: 7. The germline gives CDR1 KGHDR, CDR2 SFDVKD. The CDR3, as DNA: TGTGCCACAAAACTGACAGGGGGCCATGAGCAGTTCTTC. Translation: CATKLTGGHEQFF.

The gene calls are TRBV9 and TRBJ2-3, with 14 nucleotides matching TRBD2. CDR1 and CDR2 (germline): SGDLS, YYNGEE. The CDR3 length is 16 residues. J lost 3 bases, V lost 3 bases, and 3 bases had no gene match. The CDR3 here is CASSAGTSGGTDTQYF. CDR3 bases: TGTGCCAGCAGCGCCGGGACTAGCGGGGGAACAGATACGCAGTATTTT.

The chain links TRBV19 to TRBJ2-2; unclear D gene. With 10 bases removed from V and 3 bases from J, the gap between germline ends came to 18 bases. CDR1 is LNHDA and CDR2 is SQIVND in the germline V gene (reference sequence). CDR3 length: 15 residues. In nucleotides, the CDR3 is TGTGCCACCCTCCAGGTAGGAAGAGACACCGGGGAGCTGTTTTTT. This gives the protein CATLQVGRDTGELFF.

A single count supports this clone. The CDR3 region has the DNA TGCGCCAGCAGCCCGGTACGGGTGGACACTGAAGCTTTCTTT. Amino acid sequence: CASSPVRVDTEAFF. V gene TRBV5-1 combines with J gene TRBJ1-1; D gene unclear. Germline V gene lookup returns CDR1 SGHRS and CDR2 YFSETQ. The CDR3 length is 14 residues. Trimming cost V 4 bases and J 3 bases, with 13 bases left between them. The entire variable domain, with the rest obtained from reference TRBV5-1 and TRBJ1-1, is as follows: KAGVTQTPRYLIKTRGQQVTLSCSPISGHRSVSWYQQTPGQGLQFLFEYFSETQRNKGNFPGRFSGRQFSNSRSEMNVSTLELGDSALYLCASSPVRVDTEAFFGQGTRLTVV.

The chain has TRBV29-1 and TRBJ1-2, with D possibly being TRBD1 (6 bases). Germline V lookup: CDR1 SQVTM, CDR2 ANQGSEA. V lost 7 bases to trimming and J lost 5 bases, with 23 bases between them. This CDR3 spans 15 amino acids. The chain's CDR3 is CSATAGADQLYGYTF. The CDR3, as DNA: TGCAGCGCAACTGCAGGGGCAGATCAGTTGTATGGCTACACCTTC. Full variable domain (missing parts from reference TRBV29-1 and TRBJ1-2): SAVISQKPSRDICQRGTSLTIQCQVDSQVTMMFWYRQQPGQSLTLIATANQGSEATYESGFVIDKFPISRPNLTFSTLTVSNMSPEDSSIYLCSATAGADQLYGYTFGSGTRLTVV.

The chain couples TRBV5-5 to TRBJ1-1, with unresolved D. V lost 2 bases and J 6 bases, leaving 5 bases between the germline ends. This CDR3 contains 11 residues. CDR1 is SGHKS, CDR2 YYEKEE, per germline (reference sequence). The CDR3 loop is CASSLQSEAFF. CDR3 coding DNA: TGTGCCAGCAGCTTACAATCTGAAGCTTTCTTT.

The J gene is TRBJ2-1, the V gene TRBV7-2; 7 nucleotides align to TRBD2. V trimming: 5 bases; J trimming: 4 bases; junction bases outside the gene matches: 11. The CDR3 covers 16 residues. The germline gives CDR1 SGHTA, CDR2 FQGNSA. The CDR3 region is CASSALGGILYNEQFF. The CDR3 nucleotides are TGTGCCAGCAGCGCGCTGGGAGGGATCCTTTACAATGAGCAGTTCTTC. The full variable domain, rest sourced from reference TRBV7-2 and TRBJ2-1, is GAGVSQSPSNKVTEKGKDVELRCDPISGHTALYWYRQSLGQGLEFLIYFQGNSAPDKSGLPSDRFSAERTGGSVSTLTIQRTQQEDSAVYLCASSALGGILYNEQFFGPGTRLTVL.

The V call is TRBV6-1, the J call TRBJ2-5, with 10 bases that match TRBD2. The trim removed 2 bases at V and 1 base at J, leaving 7 bases unmatched. The germline CDR1 and CDR2 sequences are MNHNS and SASEGT. The CDR3 covers 17 residues. CDR3 in amino acids: CASSERLPSGSQETQYF. The CDR3 DNA is TGTGCCAGCAGTGAAAGGTTGCCTAGCGGGAGCCAAGAGACCCAGTACTTC.

In its sample, this clone was seen many times. V usage is TRBV30 and J usage is TRBJ1-4; TRBD1 is a possible D gene (6 bases). This CDR3 spans 14 amino acids. V was cut by 2 bases and J by 4 bases, with 11 bases left in between. CDR1 is GTSNPN, CDR2 SVGIG, per germline (reference sequence). CDR3 sequence (DNA): TGTGCCTGGAGTCCGGACAGCGTTAATGAAAAACTGTTTTTT. Its translation is CAWSPDSVNEKLFF.

This clone appeared once. The rearrangement joins TRBV18 to TRBJ2-7, with TRBD1 matching over 8 bases. Trimming cost V 5 bases and J 5 bases; bases outside gene matches: 5. CDR3 length: 13 amino acids. CDR1 KGHSH and CDR2 LQKENI come from the germline V gene. CDR3: CASSLDRVHEQYV. Here the CDR3 DNA reads TGTGCCAGCTCATTGGACAGGGTCCACGAGCAGTACGTC.

This chain connects TRBV2 to TRBJ2-7; maybe TRBD1 (6 bases). This CDR3 comprises 18 residues. Trimming stripped 4 bases from V and 2 bases from J, with 24 bases between. Germline CDR1 and CDR2: SNHLY and FYNNEI. The CDR3 DNA reads as TGTGCCAGCAGTGTACCCAGGGGAACTCCTCGGATCACCTACGAGCAGTACTTC. Its protein is CASSVPRGTPRITYEQYF.

This chain links TRBV4-1 with TRBJ2-3; D is possibly TRBD2 (5 bases). The CDR3 is 14 residues long. The germline V gene encodes CDR1 MGHRA and CDR2 YSYEKL. V was shortened by 1 base and J by 2 bases, with 7 bases between the two germline ends. The CDR3, as DNA: TGCGCCAGCAGCCAAGCAGCGGACACAGATACGCAGTATTTT. This gives the protein CASSQAADTDTQYF.

The chain links TRBV7-3 to TRBJ1-1; possible D gene TRBD1, 5 bases. V was shortened by 2 bases and J by 2 bases, with 12 bases between the two germline ends. CDR3 length: 15 residues. From germline, CDR1 is SGHTA and CDR2 FQGTGA. Written as DNA, the CDR3 is TGTGCCAGCAGCTTAGCGCGGACAACAAACACTGAAGCTTTCTTT. Encoded protein: CASSLARTTNTEAFF.

The chain recombines TRBV14 with TRBJ2-3, with TRBD2 identical over 11 bases. CDR1 and CDR2 (germline): SGHDN, FVKESK. V dropped 4 bases and J dropped 3; count of bases not matched to a gene: 12. The CDR3 sequence is 18 residues long. The DNA for the CDR3 is TGTGCCAGCAGCCCCCTTAGCGGGAGGGCCTTACGTACAGATACGCAGTATTTT. It codes for CASSPLSGRALRTDTQYF.

The J gene is TRBJ2-3, the V gene TRBV30; TRBD1 matches at 9 bases. Trimming took 2 bases from V and 5 from J; bases not matched to a gene: 5. Germline V CDR1 and CDR2: GTSNPN, SVGIG (reference sequence). This CDR3 comprises 14 residues. The DNA of the CDR3 is TGTGCCTGGAGTACAGGGGGCAAGGTAGATACGCAGTATTTT. Amino acid sequence: CAWSTGGKVDTQYF. Combining the CDR3 with reference TRBV30 and TRBJ2-3 gives the whole variable domain SQTIHQWPATLVQPVGSPLSLECTVEGTSNPNLYWYRQAAGRGLQLLFYSVGIGQISSEVPQNLSASRPQDRQFILSSKKLLLSDSGFYLCAWSTGGKVDTQYFGPGTRLTVL.